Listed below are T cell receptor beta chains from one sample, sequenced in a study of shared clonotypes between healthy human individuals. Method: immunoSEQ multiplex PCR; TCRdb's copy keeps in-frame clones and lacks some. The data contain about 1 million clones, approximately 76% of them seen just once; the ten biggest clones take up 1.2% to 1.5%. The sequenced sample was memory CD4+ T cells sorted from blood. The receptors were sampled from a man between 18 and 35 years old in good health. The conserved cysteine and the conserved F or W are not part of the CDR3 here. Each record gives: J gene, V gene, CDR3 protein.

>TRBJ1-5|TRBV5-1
ASRPDREGQPQH
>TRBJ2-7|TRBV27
ASSAGTAFRLKY
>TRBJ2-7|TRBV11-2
ASSNSGRPSEYKY
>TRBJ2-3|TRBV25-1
ASSEGDRDTQY
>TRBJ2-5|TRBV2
ATRWGGGQETQY
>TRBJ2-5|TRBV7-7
ASSPGQGTTQY
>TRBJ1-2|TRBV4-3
ASSPGRADSHYGYT
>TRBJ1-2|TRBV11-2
ASSQRGTGSDGYT
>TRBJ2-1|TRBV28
ASRGTGSYNEQF
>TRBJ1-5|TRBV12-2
ASRLDRDSNQPQH
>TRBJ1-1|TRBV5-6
ASSFQGRNTEAF
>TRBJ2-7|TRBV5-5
ASSWGQANSYEQY
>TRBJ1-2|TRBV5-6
ASSLGLRGNYGYT
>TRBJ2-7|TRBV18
ASSPSSNFVGEQY
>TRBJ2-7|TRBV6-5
ASRRTRDRGHEQY
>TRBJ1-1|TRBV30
AWSPQRAEAF
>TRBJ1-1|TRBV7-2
ASSLGGLVTEAF
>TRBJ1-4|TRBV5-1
ASSAQGASTNEKLF
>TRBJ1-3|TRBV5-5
ASTKWSLSGNTIY
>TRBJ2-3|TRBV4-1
ASSQVEGPDTQY
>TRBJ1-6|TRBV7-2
ASSLLQDNSPLH
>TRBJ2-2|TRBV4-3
ASSPLAGGHGELF
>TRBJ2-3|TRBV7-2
ASSPRSHTDTQY
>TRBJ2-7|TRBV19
ASSPGTGVKEQY
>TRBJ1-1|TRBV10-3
AIASRTQNTEAF
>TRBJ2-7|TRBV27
ASSLRGLYEQY
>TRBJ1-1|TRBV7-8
ASSWTGANTEAF
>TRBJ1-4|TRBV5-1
ASSFSGHNEKLF
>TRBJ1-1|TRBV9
ASSPQPAGDTEAF
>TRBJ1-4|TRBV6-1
ASSGDRVREKLF
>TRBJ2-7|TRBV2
ASSTGPTGAGEQY
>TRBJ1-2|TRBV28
ASRRQGPFNYGYT
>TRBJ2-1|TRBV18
ASSGRNEQF
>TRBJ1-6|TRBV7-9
ASSRTTGGKSPLH
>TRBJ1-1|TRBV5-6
ASSHRTGWDTEAF
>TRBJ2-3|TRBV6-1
ASSEVAGVRISTDTQY
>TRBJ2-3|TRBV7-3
ASSLNARLGRVSTDTQY
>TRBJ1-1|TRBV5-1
ASSLVSRDTEAF
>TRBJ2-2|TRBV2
ASSGDRLNTGELF
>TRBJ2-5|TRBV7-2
ASRKSETQY
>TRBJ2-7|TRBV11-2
ASSSRERGEQY
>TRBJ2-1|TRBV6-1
ASSAVLNEQF
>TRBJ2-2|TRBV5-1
ASSERGSNTGELF
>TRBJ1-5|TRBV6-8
ASSYLNGGSNQPQH